Sequencing of this TCR beta chain was carried out in a study of cytomegalovirus exposure and HLA in healthy donors. Findings and caveats of the study: In a later analysis, CMV-associated beta chains were mostly HLA-associated, it appeared.

In regard to this clone: Its specificity is unknown.

Both 60 Vbeta primers and 13 Jbeta primers went into the PCR. Data came from immunoSEQ multiplex PCR; TCRdb stores just in-frame clones and leaves some out. The listing contains 150,000 to 200,000 clones. CDR3 length: 14 amino acids. The germline gives CDR1 SGDLS, CDR2 YYNGEE. The V and J ends lost 3 bases and 0 bases respectively, with 7 bases between them. This chain uses TRBV9 with TRBJ1-3; D unresolved. The TCR was taken from a man aged 25-40 years in good health and CMV-seronegative. The sequencing sample was made of PBMCs. The chain's CDR3 is CASSDWSSGNTIYF. Here the CDR3 DNA reads TGTGCCAGCAGCGACTGGAGCTCTGGAAACACCATATATTTT.